Described below is a single T cell receptor beta chain sequence and its context. Patients at the Seattle site were enrolled during active infection and followed longitudinally. This record comes from a study of blood T cell repertoires in COVID-19. About the study: COVID-19 samples from acute and convalescent phases originated in the United States, Italy and Spain. PBMCs, B-cell-depleted T cells, or T cells provided the cDNA or gDNA that made up the material.

The authors' processing: Estimation of nucleated cell counts relied on the amplification of reference gene primers. Clones were sequenced by immunoSEQ multiplex PCR, and TCRdb holds only the in-frame ones, with some missing. V, J and clone size were drawn from that table, and D and trimming were deduced from the DNA. The data contain 200,000 to 250,000 clones, around 86% of them singletons. The sequencing input was peripheral blood. This TCR derives from a woman in her forties or fifties with COVID-19, enrolled during active disease.

CDR3 sequence: CARHIQRVHEQYF. The CDR3, as DNA: TGTGCCCGGCACATCCAGAGGGTTCACGAGCAGTACTTC. V usage is TRBV30 and J usage is TRBJ2-7; D possibly corresponds to TRBD2 (5 bases). Germline V gives CDR1 GTSNPN, CDR2 SVGIG (reference sequence). V was pared by 8 bases and J by 5 bases, with 19 bases between. This CDR3 has 13 residues.